This T cell receptor beta chain was documented in a study of patients and donors after allogeneic stem cell transplantation. TCRdb passed the RT-PCR reads through MiXCR, listing each CDR3 protein once. The data show 110,000 or so distinct CDR3 sequences, around 35% seen once. The V end lost 1 base, the J end lost 2 bases, and 17 bases lay between the germline ends. The germline CDR1 and CDR2 sequences are SEHNR and FQNEAQ (reference sequence). This CDR3 has 17 residues. This clonotype was counted a few times. Sequencing was carried out using blood, either unsorted or a sorted T cell fraction (not recorded which). The gene calls are TRBV7-9 and TRBJ1-1; unclear D gene. The source of this sequence is a human donor who was either an allogeneic HSCT recipient or a stem cell or donor lymphocyte infusion donor (not recorded which). It is not recorded whose cells these are; they may come from a transplant donor. CDR3 sequence reads: CASSLVGLLKLNTEAFF. The CDR3 region has the DNA TGTGCCAGCAGCTTAGTAGGGTTATTGAAATTAAACACTGAAGCTTTCTTT. The whole variable domain, remainder taken from reference TRBV7-9 and TRBJ1-1, is DTGVSQNPRHKITKRGQNVTFRCDPISEHNRLYWYRQTLGQGPEFLTYFQNEAQLEKSRLLSDRFSAERPKGSFSTLEIQRTEQGDSAMYLCASSLVGLLKLNTEAFFGQGTRLTVV.